Described below is a single TCR beta chain sequence and its context. Antigen: not known. Time point reported: patch test 2, 6 weeks after DPC sensitization. As for treatment: therapeutic diphenylcyclopropenone sensitization with weekly scalp DPC. Total RNA was isolated from unfractionated whole blood. Phlebotomy was performed prior to application of every patch test. The source of the sample is a study of human T cells and chemical hapten exposure. Points from the study as a whole: Expanded TCR sets contained significantly more large CDR3 similarity clusters than controls.

Each cDNA molecule in the library carried unique molecular identifiers. Each CDR3 protein gets one entry after TCRdb re-called the RACE reads with MiXCR. The sample has tens of thousands of distinct CDR3 sequences; 9.5% to 10% are singletons. The V gene's germline CDR1 is SNHLY and CDR2 FYNNEI. There are 14 residues in the CDR3. V was trimmed by 4 bases and J by 4 bases, leaving 14 bases between them. The V gene is TRBV2, the J gene TRBJ2-7, with D possibly being TRBD1 (5 bases). Source: whole blood, taken in connection with sensitization to the hapten diphenylcyclopropenone (DPC). This receptor was taken from a woman aged 30 to 39 with alopecia areata. Some clones in this sample may be carry-over from other donors' samples. As DNA, the CDR3 is TGTGCCAGCAGTGTTCAGGGAACGGCTTACGAGCAGTACTTC. Translating it yields CASSVQGTAYEQYF.